Following are 20 T cell receptor beta chains from one sample sequenced in a study of blood T cell repertoires in COVID-19 (TCRdb year 2020). Library preparation employed the immunoSEQ multiplex PCR assay. The source is immuneACCESS, and TCRdb retained only in-frame sequences with V and J called. Part of the clones is not carried over; for the studies checked, unresolved V genes explain less than half of this, and the remainder is unexplained. The sample contains about 190,000 clones, 70% to 90% of them found a single time. The ten most abundant clones make up roughly 6% of the sample. The material sequenced was peripheral blood. These receptors originate from a man in his forties with active or convalescent COVID-19.

The gene calls are TRBV5-1 and TRBJ2-5; D is unclear. The V gene's germline CDR1 is SGHRS and CDR2 YFSETQ. The V end lost 7 bases, the J end lost 5 bases, and 9 bases lay between the germline ends. The CDR3 contains 11 residues. The CDR3 region has the DNA TGCGCCAGCTTTTCTCGTGAGACCCAGTACTTC. It specifies CASFSRETQYF.

The rearrangement uses TRBV19 and TRBJ1-4, with 9 bases fitting TRBD1. The ends lost 2 bases at V and 8 bases at J; junction bases unmatched: 6. The CDR3 runs to 15 residues. CDR1 LNHDA and CDR2 SQIVND come from the germline V gene (reference sequence). In DNA, the CDR3 is TGTGCCAGTAGTATACCAACAGGGGGCCTAGAAAAACTGTTTTTT. Translation gives CASSIPTGGLEKLFF.

Regarding this clone: Other DNA sequences in this specimen translate into the identical CDR3. The CDR3 nucleotides read TGTGCCAGCTCCCCGGGGTGGACTGAAGCTTTCTTT. Encoded protein: CASSPGWTEAFF. The genes are TRBV6-5 and TRBJ1-1; no firm D call. The CDR3 loop spans 12 amino acids. V lost 8 bases and J lost 5, with 12 bases in between. Germline loops: CDR1 MNHEY, CDR2 SVGAGI.

The rearrangement uses TRBV24-1 and TRBJ2-2, with D uncertain. Between the trimmed V and J ends, which lost 9 bases and 2 bases, there was a span of 3 bases. The germline gives CDR1 KGHDR, CDR2 SFDVKD. The CDR3 totals 11 residues. The CDR3 DNA is TGTGCCACCTCAAACACCGGGGAGCTGTTTTTT. Protein sequence: CATSNTGELFF.

This chain joins TRBV5-6 and TRBJ2-3; the match to TRBD2 covers 9 bases. CDR1 SGHDT and CDR2 YYEEEE come from the germline V gene. V shed 0 bases and J 6 bases; nucleotides not matched to a gene: 5. The CDR3 covers 15 residues. Here the CDR3 DNA reads TGTGCCAGCAGCTTGGTAGCGGGGGTTCAGGATACGCAGTATTTT. Its translation: CASSLVAGVQDTQYF.

The chain has TRBV6-4 and TRBJ2-3; TRBD1 matches 9 bases. Trimming took 3 bases from V and 4 from J; bases not matched to a gene: 5. There are 15 residues in the CDR3. The germline V gene has CDR1 MRHNA and CDR2 SNTAGT. CDR3 sequence: CASSEQGASPDTQYF. The CDR3 DNA sequence: TGTGCCAGCAGTGAACAGGGGGCTTCGCCAGATACGCAGTATTTT.

The chain is built from TRBV19 and TRBJ2-1; perhaps TRBD1 as D (5 bases). The V end was cut by 5 bases, the J end by 5 bases, with 13 bases between. This CDR3 comprises 14 residues. Looked up from germline, CDR1 is LNHDA and CDR2 is SQIVND (reference sequence). CDR3 in amino acids: CASSWLGDDNEQFF. The CDR3 bases are TGTGCCAGTAGTTGGCTAGGGGATGACAATGAGCAGTTCTTC.

This chain uses TRBV27 with TRBJ2-3, with 9 bases aligning to TRBD2. The germline V gene encodes CDR1 MNHEY and CDR2 SMNVEV (reference sequence). This CDR3 spans 15 amino acids. The V gene end was trimmed by 4 bases and the J gene end by 4 bases; junction bases not matched to a gene: 6. The CDR3 loop is CASSSSGAPADTQYF. CDR3 DNA: TGTGCCAGCAGTTCTAGCGGGGCCCCGGCAGATACGCAGTATTTT.

In its sample, this clone was seen once. The chain has TRBV19 and TRBJ1-5; TRBD1 matches 8 bases. V lost 6 bases and J lost 6; bases outside the gene matches: 1. There are 12 residues in the CDR3. Germline V lookup: CDR1 LNHDA, CDR2 SQIVND (reference sequence). CDR3 loop: CASRTGVQPQHF. CDR3 sequence (DNA): TGTGCCAGTAGGACAGGGGTTCAGCCCCAGCATTTT.

This clone came up once. This CDR3 is also generated by other DNA sequences in the sample. J is TRBJ1-5 and V is TRBV2, with 8 nucleotides matching TRBD1. Germline CDR1 and CDR2: SNHLY and FYNNEI. The CDR3 runs 14 residues. V was clipped by 1 base and J by 4 bases; unmatched bases: 0. The CDR3 reads CASSEGQGNQPQHF. The CDR3, as DNA: TGTGCCAGCAGTGAAGGACAGGGGAATCAGCCCCAGCATTTT.

The chain joins TRBV5-1 to TRBJ1-1, with D possibly TRBD1 on 5 matching bases. This CDR3 is built from 14 residues. The V gene lost 5 bases and the J gene lost 1 base, with 12 bases spanning the gap. CDR1 is SGHRS and CDR2 is YFSETQ in the germline V gene. The CDR3 nucleotides read TGCGCCAGCAGATCGGACACTGAGAACACTGAAGCTTTCTTT. Its translation: CASRSDTENTEAFF.

The sample holds one count of this clone. The V call is TRBV24-1, the J call TRBJ2-2; 7 positions agree with TRBD1. There are 14 residues in the CDR3. The germline CDR1 and CDR2 sequences are KGHDR and SFDVKD. V shed 4 bases, J shed 4 bases, and the junction held 2 bases outside the gene matches. The chain's CDR3 is CATSESGGTGELFF. CDR3 nucleotides: TGTGCCACCAGTGAGTCAGGGGGCACCGGGGAGCTGTTTTTT.

The chain combines TRBV7-2 with TRBJ2-7; 10 bases agree with TRBD2. CDR1 and CDR2 (germline): SGHTA, FQGNSA. The junction had 8 bases not matched to a gene; V was cut back by 2 bases and J by 1 base. This CDR3 is 17 amino acids long. CDR3 protein: CASSLLAGGRLSYEQYF. The CDR3, as DNA: TGTGCCAGCAGCTTATTAGCGGGGGGCCGGTTATCCTACGAGCAGTACTTC.

The gene calls are TRBV7-8 and TRBJ1-4; D is undetermined. The CDR3 runs 14 residues. Per the germline V gene, CDR1 is SGHVS and CDR2 is FQNEAQ. Trimming took 4 bases from V and 7 from J, leaving 13 bases between them. The CDR3 DNA reads TGTGCCAGCAGCTCAACCCCCAGAAGTGAAAAACTGTTTTTT. The encoded protein is CASSSTPRSEKLFF.

The chain is built from TRBV7-9 and TRBJ1-1, with unresolved D. CDR1 and CDR2 (germline): SEHNR, FQNEAQ (reference sequence). The germline V and J ends were trimmed by 5 bases and 1 base, with 14 bases remaining between them. This CDR3 contains 15 residues. In DNA form, the CDR3 reads TGTGCCAGCAGCCCGTCGGCCACTAAGAACACTGAAGCTTTCTTT. This codes for CASSPSATKNTEAFF.

The chain recombines TRBV6-5 with TRBJ1-1; perhaps TRBD1 as D (6 bases). In germline, CDR1 is MNHEY, CDR2 SVGAGI. The CDR3 is 12 residues long. Between the trimmed V and J ends, which lost 5 bases and 11 bases, there was a span of 15 bases. CDR3 region: CASSPGGLRAFF. CDR3 in DNA: TGTGCCAGCAGTCCGGGGGGGCTTAGGGCTTTCTTT.

The chain links TRBV5-4 to TRBJ1-2; maybe TRBD1 (6 bases). Germline CDR1 and CDR2: SGHNT and YYREEE (reference sequence). The V end lost 6 bases, the J end lost 8 bases, and 26 bases lay between the germline ends. CDR3 length: 16 amino acids. CDR3 in amino acids: CASTLGGQGLYRGYTF. In nucleotides, the CDR3 is TGTGCCAGCACCCTCGGGGGGCAGGGGCTTTACCGAGGCTACACCTTC.

The chain has TRBV4-2 and TRBJ1-2; D remains ambiguous. The CDR3 covers 15 residues. V was clipped by 0 bases and J by 8 bases, with 16 bases between them. The germline V gene encodes CDR1 LGHNA and CDR2 YNFKEQ. CDR3 nucleotides: TGTGCCAGCAGCCAAGACCGGTCTTCGGAGTGGGGCTACACCTTC. Amino acids: CASSQDRSSEWGYTF.

V and J are TRBV7-6 and TRBJ2-7; 7 positions agree with TRBD2. J lost 6 bases, V lost 5 bases, and 16 bases had no gene match. There are 16 residues in the CDR3. The germline gives CDR1 SGHVS, CDR2 FNYEAQ. Here the CDR3 DNA reads TGTGCCAGCAGCCCTAATGGGCGGGAGAGAATGGGCGAGCAGTACTTC. Amino acid sequence: CASSPNGRERMGEQYF.

This sequence joins TRBV12-5 and TRBJ2-7; D call uncertain. This CDR3 has 13 residues. Germline V gene data show CDR1 as LGHNT and CDR2 as FRNRAP. With 0 bases removed from V and 7 bases from J, the gap between germline ends came to 10 bases. CDR3 DNA sequence: TGTGCTAGTGGTTTGGTAGAGGCGAGGGAGCAGTACTTC. It translates to CASGLVEAREQYF.